The 32 T cell receptor beta chains below were found in one sample sequenced in a study of tumor T cells in aggressive B-cell lymphoma. Measured with immunoSEQ multiplex PCR; TCRdb has only the in-frame clones, and not every one. Of fewer than 3,000 clones listed, roughly four fifths are singletons. The sample taken for sequencing was tumor tissue. The receptors stem from an adult with diffuse large B cell lymphoma.

The chain links TRBV21-1 to TRBJ2-7; TRBD2, the table's D call, lacks a check against the DNA. TRBV21-1 has pseudogene status. The CDR3 runs 18 residues. The CDR3 DNA is TGTGCCAGCTTTGGGATGGGACTAGCGGGCTCGAGCTCCTACGAGCAGTACTTC. The encoded protein is CASFGMGLAGSSSYEQYF.

V gene TRBV5-4 combines with J gene TRBJ2-7; 9 positions match TRBD2. V lost 4 bases, J lost 3 bases, and 8 bases stayed unmatched. The CDR3 runs 15 residues. The germline V gene encodes CDR1 SGHNT and CDR2 YYREEE (reference sequence). The CDR3 is CASSLQIAGDYEQYF. The DNA for the CDR3 is TGTGCCAGCAGCCTACAGATAGCGGGGGACTACGAGCAGTACTTC.

The table lists this clone with a count of one. This chain joins TRBV5-1 and TRBJ1-1, with D unclear. The V gene's germline CDR1 is SGHRS and CDR2 YFSETQ. The length of the CDR3 is 13 residues. The V gene lost 4 bases and the J gene lost 4 bases, with 11 bases spanning the gap. CDR3 sequence (DNA): TGCGCCAGCAGCCCGACTCAGAGCACTGAAGCTTTCTTT. As protein: CASSPTQSTEAFF.

The CDR3 loop is CASSFGGWATEAFF. The CDR3 DNA sequence: TGTGCCAGCAGCTTCGGGGGGTGGGCCACTGAAGCTTTCTTT. The chain employs TRBV7-9 and TRBJ1-1; D might be TRBD1 (5 bases). The germline CDR1 and CDR2 sequences are SEHNR and FQNEAQ (reference sequence). This CDR3 comprises 14 residues. V lost 3 bases and J 4 bases, leaving 12 bases between the germline ends.

The chain combines TRBV4-1 with TRBJ2-1; TRBD2 agrees at 10 bases. Germline CDR1 is MGHRA and CDR2 is YSYEKL. There are 13 residues in the CDR3. The V segment lost 6 bases and the J segment 6 bases; nucleotides outside the gene matches: 2. Here the CDR3 DNA reads TGCGCCAGCAGGGCTAGCGGGAGCAATGAGCAGTTCTTC. Its translation is CASRASGSNEQFF.

The V and J genes are TRBV27 and TRBJ1-6, with D maybe TRBD1 (5 bases). The CDR3 loop spans 13 amino acids. Germline V lookup: CDR1 MNHEY, CDR2 SMNVEV (reference sequence). Trimming removed 7 bases from V and 4 bases from J, with 8 bases in between. The CDR3 nucleotides are TGTGCCAGCAACACAGGTTATAATTCACCCCTCCACTTT. As protein: CASNTGYNSPLHF.

The V and J genes are TRBV10-3 and TRBJ2-3; D remains ambiguous. The CDR3 is made up of 20 amino acids. From germline, CDR1 is ENHRY and CDR2 SYGVKD. V lost 0 bases and J lost 4, with 26 bases in between. DNA of the CDR3: TGTGCCATCAGTGAGTCCGGAGTAAATGCTTATACGAGGAAGGCAGATACGCAGTATTTT. Amino acids: CAISESGVNAYTRKADTQYF.

The chain couples TRBV4-3 to TRBJ1-4; weak D call: TRBD1 (5 bases). Trimming shortened V by 0 bases and J by 2 bases, and 7 bases separated the two germline ends. Germline V gene data show CDR1 as LGHNA and CDR2 as YSLEER. The CDR3 totals 15 residues. CDR3 bases: TGCGCCAGCAGCCAAGATGGGGCCACTAATGAAAAACTGTTTTTT. It specifies CASSQDGATNEKLFF.

The chain is built from TRBV6-1 and TRBJ2-7; no reliable D call. This CDR3 contains 13 residues. Deletions cut 7 bases from V and 4 bases from J, with 14 bases between. CDR1 and CDR2 from the germline V gene are MNHNS and SASEGT. The DNA of the CDR3 is TGTGCCAGCACCGCGCAGCGAAAGTACGAGCAGTACTTC. The encoded protein is CASTAQRKYEQYF.

The J gene is TRBJ1-5, the V gene TRBV18, with 8 bases matching TRBD1. Looked up from germline, CDR1 is KGHSH and CDR2 is LQKENI. The CDR3 has 14 amino acids. J lost 7 bases, V lost 3 bases, and 5 bases had no gene match. CDR3 sequence reads: CASSPGQGRQPQHF. CDR3 DNA sequence: TGTGCCAGCTCACCCGGACAGGGTCGACAGCCCCAGCATTTT.

The V call is TRBV5-1, the J call TRBJ2-7, with 12 nucleotides matching TRBD2. This CDR3 spans 19 amino acids. After removal of 0 bases from V and 0 bases from J, the junction contained 10 bases not matched to a gene. CDR1 and CDR2 (germline): SGHRS, YFSETQ. This chain's CDR3 is CASSLAASGRAGTSYEQYF. CDR3 DNA sequence: TGCGCCAGCAGCTTGGCTGCTAGCGGGAGGGCGGGAACCTCCTACGAGCAGTACTTC.

The chain combines TRBV4-3 with TRBJ2-7; D remains ambiguous. The CDR3 is 16 amino acids. Per the germline V gene, CDR1 is LGHNA and CDR2 is YSLEER. The V and J ends lost 4 bases and 6 bases respectively, with 22 bases between them. CDR3 region: CASSRERGTLSVEQYF. The CDR3 region has the DNA TGCGCCAGCAGCCGTGAGAGAGGTACCCTATCTGTCGAGCAGTACTTC.

V is TRBV15 and J is TRBJ1-2; 7 bases map to TRBD1. The CDR3 length is 14 residues. J was trimmed by 5 bases and V by 5 bases; bases with no gene match: 8. Germline-derived CDR1 and CDR2 are LNHNV and YYDKDF (reference sequence). In DNA form, the CDR3 reads TGTGCCACCAGCGCGATACAGGGGAATTATGGCTACACCTTC. This gives the protein CATSAIQGNYGYTF.

The V gene is TRBV6-5, the J gene TRBJ2-2; 9 nucleotides align to TRBD1. Germline CDR1 reads MNHEY; CDR2 reads SVGAGI. The junction had 1 base not matched to a gene; V was cut back by 2 bases and J by 3 bases. The CDR3 loop spans 15 amino acids. As DNA, the CDR3 is TGTGCCAGCAGTTACGGGGACAGGGACACCGGGGAGCTGTTTTTT. Its protein product is CASSYGDRDTGELFF.

The chain carries TRBV27 and TRBJ2-5; possible D gene TRBD2, 7 bases. The DNA end is more similar to TRBJ2-7, so the J call may be wrong. This CDR3 has 17 amino acids. Germline assignment: CDR1 MNHEY and CDR2 SMNVEV (reference sequence). CDR3 loop: CASSRQQRYGGHYEQYF. In DNA form, the CDR3 reads TGTGCCAGCAGCCGTCAACAAAGATACGGGGGGCACTACGAGCAGTACTTC.

The V and J genes are TRBV6-5 and TRBJ2-3; no clear D. CDR1 MNHEY and CDR2 SVGAGI come from the germline V gene. This CDR3 has 15 residues. The ends were cut back, 7 bases at V and 1 base at J, with 15 bases in the middle. CDR3 DNA sequence: TGTGCCAGCACCGCCGCGGAGTATGGCACAGATACGCAGTATTTT. It specifies CASTAAEYGTDTQYF.

In nucleotides, the CDR3 is TGTGCCAGCTCACTCCTCGACAGAATTGGAGAGACCCAGTACTTC. Translation gives CASSLLDRIGETQYF. The chain joins TRBV18 to TRBJ2-5; maybe TRBD1 (5 bases). V lost 4 bases and J 4 bases, leaving 16 bases between the germline ends. This CDR3 comprises 15 residues. CDR1 is KGHSH, CDR2 LQKENI, per germline. The full variable domain, completed using reference TRBV18 and TRBJ2-5, is NAGVMQNPRHLVRRRGQEARLRCSPMKGHSHVYWYRQLPEEGLKFMVYLQKENIIDESGMPKERFSAEFPKEGPSILRIQQVVRGDSAAYFCASSLLDRIGETQYFGPGTRLLVL.

This rearrangement joins TRBV10-2 to TRBJ2-3; 8 bases align to TRBD2. The CDR3 sequence is 18 residues long. V was clipped by 0 bases and J by 0 bases; unmatched bases: 8. The germline V gene encodes CDR1 WSHSY and CDR2 SAAADI. CDR3 sequence (DNA): TGCGCCAGCAGTGAGTCTGTCGTGGCTAGCGGGAGCACAGATACGCAGTATTTT. Protein product: CASSESVVASGSTDTQYF.

The chain recombines TRBV30 with TRBJ1-2; 7 bases are a match to TRBD1. Germline lookup yields CDR1 GTSNPN and CDR2 SVGIG (reference sequence). This CDR3 has 15 residues. The V segment lost 3 bases and the J segment 4 bases; nucleotides outside the gene matches: 11. The DNA of the CDR3 is TGTGCCTGGAGCGGCATTACAGGGGTGGTCTATGGCTACACCTTC. Translating gives CAWSGITGVVYGYTF. Complete variable domain (other parts from reference TRBV30 and TRBJ1-2): SQTIHQWPATLVQPVGSPLSLECTVEGTSNPNLYWYRQAAGRGLQLLFYSVGIGQISSEVPQNLSASRPQDRQFILSSKKLLLSDSGFYLCAWSGITGVVYGYTFGSGTRLTVV.

This chain joins TRBV11-2 and TRBJ1-4; D perhaps matches TRBD1 (6 bases). The CDR3 totals 16 residues. V lost 6 bases and J lost 2, with 16 bases in between. The germline gives CDR1 SGHAT, CDR2 FQNNGV. The CDR3 region has the DNA TGTGCCAGCAGTTCTACAGGGAGATCTACTAATGAAAAACTGTTTTTT. It codes for CASSSTGRSTNEKLFF.

The chain combines TRBV30 with TRBJ1-3; perhaps TRBD1 as D (6 bases). The length of the CDR3 is 12 residues. CDR1 is GTSNPN and CDR2 is SVGIG in the germline V gene (reference sequence). Trimming took 2 bases from V and 8 from J, leaving 10 bases between them. The CDR3: CAWSQQGYTIYF. The CDR3 DNA is TGTGCCTGGAGTCAGCAGGGGTACACCATATATTTT.

The chain joins TRBV4-3 to TRBJ2-6, with D unclear. There are 15 residues in the CDR3. Deletions cut 1 base from V and 3 bases from J, with 7 bases between. The germline gives CDR1 LGHNA, CDR2 YSLEER. CDR3 residues: CASSQGDIGANVLTF. Written as DNA, the CDR3 is TGCGCCAGCAGCCAAGGTGACATTGGGGCCAACGTCCTGACTTTC.

The rearrangement uses TRBV19 and TRBJ2-1, with a weak D call TRBD2 (6 bases). Germline CDR1 reads LNHDA; CDR2 reads SQIVND (reference sequence). The CDR3 runs 15 residues. The germline V and J ends were trimmed by 6 bases and 3 bases, with 15 bases remaining between them. DNA for the CDR3: TGTGCCAGTAGAGAGACTAGAGCAATCTACAATGAGCAGTTCTTC. Translation gives CASRETRAIYNEQFF.

The genes are TRBV7-6 and TRBJ2-2, with 10 bases matching TRBD2. This CDR3 comprises 18 residues. V lost 1 base, J lost 2 bases, and 7 bases stayed unmatched. Germline V gene lookup returns CDR1 SGHVS and CDR2 FNYEAQ. For the CDR3, the DNA is TGTGCCAGCAGCTTAGATCGAGCGGGGGGGATAAACACCGGGGAGCTGTTTTTT. Translation: CASSLDRAGGINTGELFF.

J is TRBJ1-4 and V is TRBV15, with TRBD1 identical over 7 bases. There are 15 residues in the CDR3. V shed 5 bases and J 1 base; nucleotides not matched to a gene: 4. Germline V gives CDR1 LNHNV, CDR2 YYDKDF (reference sequence). The CDR3: CATSGRQGTNEKLFF. As DNA, the CDR3 is TGTGCCACCAGCGGGCGACAGGGAACTAATGAAAAACTGTTTTTT. Based on the CDR3 plus reference TRBV15 and TRBJ1-4, the full variable domain is DAMVIQNPRYQVTQFGKPVTLSCSQTLNHNVMYWYQQKSSQAPKLLFHYYDKDFNNEADTPDNFQSRRPNTSFCFLDIRSPGLGDTAMYLCATSGRQGTNEKLFFGSGTQLSVL.

V gene TRBV4-2 combines with J gene TRBJ2-1; 9 bases are shared with TRBD1. Germline assignment: CDR1 LGHNA and CDR2 YNFKEQ. The J segment lost 7 bases and the V segment lost 3 bases, leaving 13 bases of the junction unmatched. The CDR3 consists of 17 residues. The CDR3 sequence is CASSHLKGGTGSNEQFF. The CDR3 coding sequence is TGTGCCAGCAGCCATCTTAAAGGGGGGACAGGGTCAAATGAGCAGTTCTTC.

The chain couples TRBV7-3 to TRBJ2-1, with 8 bases that match TRBD2. Trimming cost V 6 bases and J 0 bases; bases outside gene matches: 1. There are 14 residues in the CDR3. Germline CDR1 SGHTA, CDR2 FQGTGA. CDR3 nucleotides: TGTGCCAGCAGAAGCGGGAGCTCCTACAATGAGCAGTTCTTC. It is translated as CASRSGSSYNEQFF.

This rearrangement joins TRBV2 to TRBJ2-6; 10 nucleotides align to TRBD2. Germline-derived CDR1 and CDR2 are SNHLY and FYNNEI. The CDR3 runs to 20 residues. V gave up 3 bases and J gave up 4 bases; unmatched junction bases: 15. The CDR3 DNA follows: TGTGCCAGCAGTGATATAGGACTAGCGGAGCCCTTGCTAGGGGCCAACGTCCTGACTTTC. Protein product: CASSDIGLAEPLLGANVLTF.

On this clone itself: Other DNA sequences in this specimen translate into the identical CDR3. The chain links TRBV29-1 to TRBJ2-1; 10 bases align to TRBD2. V gave up 6 bases and J gave up 6 bases; unmatched junction bases: 5. The CDR3 consists of 13 residues. Germline assignment: CDR1 SQVTM and CDR2 ANQGSEA. CDR3 amino acids: CSVLAGGSNEQFF. The CDR3 DNA sequence: TGCAGCGTCTTAGCGGGGGGCAGCAATGAGCAGTTCTTC.

This clone was counted between two and nine times. The J gene is TRBJ2-4, the V gene TRBV7-2; 7 nucleotides agree with TRBD1. The CDR3 totals 13 residues. Losses at the gene ends were 6 bases for V and 8 bases for J; bases not matched to a gene: 7. Germline lookup yields CDR1 SGHTA and CDR2 FQGNSA. The CDR3 loop reads CASSDRVGDIQYF. The CDR3 nucleotides are TGTGCCAGCAGTGACAGGGTGGGGGACATTCAGTACTTC.

This chain joins TRBV18 and TRBJ1-1; 7 nucleotides line up with TRBD1. The CDR3 is 17 amino acids. Trimming cost V 1 base and J 5 bases; bases outside gene matches: 13. Germline CDR1 reads KGHSH; CDR2 reads LQKENI. The CDR3 DNA follows: TGTGCCAGCTCACCACAGGCAGGGGGATGGAGGTGGACTGAAGCTTTCTTT. It is translated as CASSPQAGGWRWTEAFF. The whole variable domain, filled in from reference TRBV18 and TRBJ1-1, reads NAGVMQNPRHLVRRRGQEARLRCSPMKGHSHVYWYRQLPEEGLKFMVYLQKENIIDESGMPKERFSAEFPKEGPSILRIQQVVRGDSAAYFCASSPQAGGWRWTEAFFGQGTRLTVV.

The chain employs TRBV5-6 and TRBJ2-7, with no clear D. Trimming shortened V by 1 base and J by 4 bases, and 9 bases separated the two germline ends. The CDR3 has 13 residues. Germline CDR1 is SGHDT and CDR2 is YYEEEE. CDR3 DNA sequence: TGTGCCAGCAGCTTGATTAACGGTTACGAGCAGTACTTC. Translation gives CASSLINGYEQYF.